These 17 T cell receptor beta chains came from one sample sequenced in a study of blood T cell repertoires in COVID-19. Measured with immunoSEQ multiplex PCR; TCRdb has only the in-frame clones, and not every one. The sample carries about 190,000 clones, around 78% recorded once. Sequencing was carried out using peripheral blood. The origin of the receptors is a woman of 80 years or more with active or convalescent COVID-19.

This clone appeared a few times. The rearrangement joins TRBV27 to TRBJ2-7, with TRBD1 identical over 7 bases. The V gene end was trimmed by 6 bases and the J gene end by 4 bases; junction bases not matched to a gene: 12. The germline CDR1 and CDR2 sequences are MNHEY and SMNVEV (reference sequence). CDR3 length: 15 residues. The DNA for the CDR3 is TGTGCCAGCAGGGAAAGGGGGCCGGGGAAGTACGAGCAGTACTTC. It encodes CASRERGPGKYEQYF.

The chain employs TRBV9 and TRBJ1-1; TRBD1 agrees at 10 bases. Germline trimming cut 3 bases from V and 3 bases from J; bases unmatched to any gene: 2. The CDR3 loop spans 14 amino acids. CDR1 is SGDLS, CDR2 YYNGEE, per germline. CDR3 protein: CASSADRGHTEAFF. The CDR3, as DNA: TGTGCCAGCAGCGCCGACAGGGGGCACACTGAAGCTTTCTTT.

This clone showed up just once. CDR3 in DNA: TGTGCCAGCAGCTTCGGGGAATCTGAAGCTTTCTTT. It specifies CASSFGESEAFF. This sequence joins TRBV7-8 and TRBJ1-1; D remains unclear. V shed 3 bases and J shed 6 bases, with 8 bases lying between them. Germline CDR1 and CDR2: SGHVS and FQNEAQ. The CDR3 covers 12 residues.

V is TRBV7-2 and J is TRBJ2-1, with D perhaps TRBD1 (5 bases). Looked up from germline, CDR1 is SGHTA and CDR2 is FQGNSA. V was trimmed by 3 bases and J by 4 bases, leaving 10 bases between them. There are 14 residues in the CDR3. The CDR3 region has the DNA TGTGCCAGCAGCTTTTCGGCAGGGTACAATGAGCAGTTCTTC. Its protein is CASSFSAGYNEQFF.

Here the CDR3 reads CSAIPPGGYGYTF. In DNA form, the CDR3 reads TGCAGCGCCATACCCCCCGGGGGCTATGGCTACACCTTC. The J gene is TRBJ1-2, the V gene TRBV29-1; a weak D match, TRBD1 (5 bases). The CDR3 length is 13 residues. Trimming shortened V by 7 bases and J by 4 bases, and 16 bases separated the two germline ends. Per germline, CDR1 SQVTM and CDR2 ANQGSEA.

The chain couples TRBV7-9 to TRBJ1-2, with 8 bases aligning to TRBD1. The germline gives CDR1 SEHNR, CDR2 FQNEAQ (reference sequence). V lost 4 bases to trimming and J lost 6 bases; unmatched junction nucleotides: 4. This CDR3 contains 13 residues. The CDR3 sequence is CASSSVQGDGYTF. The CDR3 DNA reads TGTGCCAGCAGCTCGGTACAGGGGGATGGCTACACCTTC.

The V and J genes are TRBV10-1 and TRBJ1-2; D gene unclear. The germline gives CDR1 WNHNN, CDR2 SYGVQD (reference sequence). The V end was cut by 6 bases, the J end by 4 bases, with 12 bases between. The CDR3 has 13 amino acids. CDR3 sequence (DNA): TGCGCCAGCAGCGAAGCTATAAGCTATGGCTACACCTTC. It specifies CASSEAISYGYTF.

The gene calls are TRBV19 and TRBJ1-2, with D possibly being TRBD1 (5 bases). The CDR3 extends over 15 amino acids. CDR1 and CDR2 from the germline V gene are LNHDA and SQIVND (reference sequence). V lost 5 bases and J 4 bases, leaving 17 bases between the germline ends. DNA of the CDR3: TGTGCCAGTAGTCCCTACCCGGGGGTCGGCTATGGCTACACCTTC. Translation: CASSPYPGVGYGYTF.

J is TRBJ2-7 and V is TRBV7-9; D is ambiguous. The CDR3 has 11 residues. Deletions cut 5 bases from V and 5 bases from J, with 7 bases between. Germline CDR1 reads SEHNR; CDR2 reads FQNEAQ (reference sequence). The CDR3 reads CASSEVNEQYF. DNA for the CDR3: TGTGCCAGCAGCGAGGTTAACGAGCAGTACTTC.

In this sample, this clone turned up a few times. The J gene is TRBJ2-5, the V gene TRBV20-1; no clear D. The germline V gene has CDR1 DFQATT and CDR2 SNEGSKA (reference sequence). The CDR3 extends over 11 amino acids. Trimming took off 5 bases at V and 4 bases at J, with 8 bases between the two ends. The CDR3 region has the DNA TGCAGTGCTGTGAGGTCAGAGACCCAGTACTTC. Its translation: CSAVRSETQYF.

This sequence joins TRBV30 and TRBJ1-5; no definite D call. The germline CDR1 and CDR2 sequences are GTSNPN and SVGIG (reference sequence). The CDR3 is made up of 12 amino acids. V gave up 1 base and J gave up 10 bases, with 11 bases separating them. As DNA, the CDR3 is TGTGCCTGGAGTGAGGATCCGGGACCCCAGCATTTT. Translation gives CAWSEDPGPQHF.

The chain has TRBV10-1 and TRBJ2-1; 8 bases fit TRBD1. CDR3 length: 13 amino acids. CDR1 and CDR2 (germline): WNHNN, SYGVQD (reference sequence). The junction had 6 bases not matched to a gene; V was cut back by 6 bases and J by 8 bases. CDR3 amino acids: CASRRTGNDEQFF. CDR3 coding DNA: TGCGCCAGCAGACGGACAGGGAACGATGAGCAGTTCTTC.

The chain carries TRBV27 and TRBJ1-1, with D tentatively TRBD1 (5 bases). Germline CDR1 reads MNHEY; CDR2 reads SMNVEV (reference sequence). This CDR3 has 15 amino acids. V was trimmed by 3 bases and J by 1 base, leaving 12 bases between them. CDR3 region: CASSFWGRRNTEAFF. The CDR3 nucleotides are TGTGCCAGCAGTTTTTGGGGCCGCAGGAACACTGAAGCTTTCTTT.

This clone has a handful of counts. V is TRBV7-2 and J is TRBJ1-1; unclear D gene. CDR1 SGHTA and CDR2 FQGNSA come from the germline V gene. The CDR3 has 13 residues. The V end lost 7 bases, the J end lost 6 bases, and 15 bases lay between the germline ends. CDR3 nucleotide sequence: TGTGCCAGCATGACTGGAGGTTGGTCTGAAGCTTTCTTT. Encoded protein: CASMTGGWSEAFF. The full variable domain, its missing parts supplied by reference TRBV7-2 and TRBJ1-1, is GAGVSQSPSNKVTEKGKDVELRCDPISGHTALYWYRQSLGQGLEFLIYFQGNSAPDKSGLPSDRFSAERTGGSVSTLTIQRTQQEDSAVYLCASMTGGWSEAFFGQGTRLTVV.

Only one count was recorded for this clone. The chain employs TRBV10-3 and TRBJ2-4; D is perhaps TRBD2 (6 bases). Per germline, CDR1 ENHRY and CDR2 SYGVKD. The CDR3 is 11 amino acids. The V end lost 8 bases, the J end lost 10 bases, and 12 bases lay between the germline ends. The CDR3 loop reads CAIGTGEIQYF. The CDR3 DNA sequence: TGTGCCATCGGGACTGGGGAAATTCAGTACTTC.

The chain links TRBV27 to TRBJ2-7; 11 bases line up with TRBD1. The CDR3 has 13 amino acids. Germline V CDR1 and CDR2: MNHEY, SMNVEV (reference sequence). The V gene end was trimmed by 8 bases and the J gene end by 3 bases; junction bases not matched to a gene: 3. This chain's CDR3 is CASGTGGFYEQYF. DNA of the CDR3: TGTGCCAGCGGGACAGGGGGATTCTACGAGCAGTACTTC.

The CDR3 bases are TGTGCCAGCACCCAAGGGGCAGGTGCAGAGACCCAGTACTTC. This translates into CASTQGAGAETQYF. This chain links TRBV2 with TRBJ2-5, with D possibly matching TRBD1 (5 bases). The CDR3 spans 14 residues. Germline V gene lookup returns CDR1 SNHLY and CDR2 FYNNEI. The germline V and J ends were trimmed by 7 bases and 4 bases, with 16 bases remaining between them.